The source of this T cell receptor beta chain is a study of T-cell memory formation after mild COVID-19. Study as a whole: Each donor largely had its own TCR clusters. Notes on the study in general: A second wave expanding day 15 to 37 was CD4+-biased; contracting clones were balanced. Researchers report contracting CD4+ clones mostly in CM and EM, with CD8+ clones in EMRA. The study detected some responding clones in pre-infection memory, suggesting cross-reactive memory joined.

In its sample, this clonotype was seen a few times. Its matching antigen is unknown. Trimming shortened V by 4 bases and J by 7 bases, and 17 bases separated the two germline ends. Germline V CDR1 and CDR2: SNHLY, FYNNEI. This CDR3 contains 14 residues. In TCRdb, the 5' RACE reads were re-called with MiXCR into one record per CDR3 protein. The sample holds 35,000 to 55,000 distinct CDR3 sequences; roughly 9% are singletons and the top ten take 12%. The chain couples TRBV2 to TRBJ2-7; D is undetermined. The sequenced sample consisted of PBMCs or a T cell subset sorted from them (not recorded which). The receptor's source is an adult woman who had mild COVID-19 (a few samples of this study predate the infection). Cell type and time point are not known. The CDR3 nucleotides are TGTGCCAGCAGTGTAGACCGCAGCCCACGAGAGCAGTACTTC. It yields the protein CASSVDRSPREQYF.